This T cell receptor beta chain was captured by sequencing in a study of T cells in Graves' hyperthyroidism and ophthalmopathy. The study, taken as a whole, reports: Model predictions of ophthalmopathy came a median about 6.3 months before onset. Patients with ophthalmopathy were separated from those with stable hyperthyroidism by a 13 V-J model. Within blood appeared most thyroid clonotypes that had expanded above 0.001.

The CDR3 contains 14 residues. Per the germline V gene, CDR1 is MDHEN and CDR2 is SYDVKM. V shed 5 bases and J shed 3 bases, with 10 bases lying between them. On this clonotype itself: Its antigen is not known.

TCR beta CDR3 regions were amplified from RNA transcripts. The primer set for the first-round RT-PCR of the TCR CDR3 was HTBI. MiXCR, run by TCRdb on the multiplex PCR reads, gives a single entry per CDR3 protein. The sample holds under 600,000 distinct CDR3 sequences, 16% seen once. The sequencing input was blood. This TCR was recovered from a woman between 40 and 50 years old with Graves' ophthalmopathy. The rearrangement joins TRBV28 to TRBJ1-4, with D unresolved. The CDR3 sequence is CASSEGGPNEKLFF. CDR3 nucleotide sequence: TGTGCCAGCAGTGAAGGAGGCCCTAATGAAAAACTGTTTTTT.